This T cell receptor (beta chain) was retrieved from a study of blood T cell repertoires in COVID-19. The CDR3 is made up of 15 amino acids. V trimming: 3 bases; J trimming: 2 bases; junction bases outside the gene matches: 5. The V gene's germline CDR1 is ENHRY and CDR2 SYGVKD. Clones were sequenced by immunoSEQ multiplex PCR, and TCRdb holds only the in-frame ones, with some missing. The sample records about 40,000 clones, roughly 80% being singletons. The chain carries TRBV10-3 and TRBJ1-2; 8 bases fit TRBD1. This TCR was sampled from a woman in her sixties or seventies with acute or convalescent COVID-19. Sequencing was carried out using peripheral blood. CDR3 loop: CAISDPWTGNYGYTF. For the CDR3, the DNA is TGTGCCATCAGTGACCCATGGACAGGGAACTATGGCTACACCTTC.